Presented here are 12 T cell receptor beta chains from one specimen sequenced in a study of cytomegalovirus exposure and HLA in healthy donors. The PCR was carried out with 60 Vbeta primers and 13 Jbeta primers. Assay: immunoSEQ multiplex PCR; the TCRdb copy retains only in-frame clones and omits some. The sample carries around 150,000 clones, roughly 78% recorded once. Source material: PBMCs. The receptor source for this set is a man in his fifties in good health and CMV-seropositive.

The chain couples TRBV30 to TRBJ2-2, with D perhaps matching TRBD2 (6 bases). CDR1 is GTSNPN and CDR2 is SVGIG in the germline V gene (reference sequence). The CDR3 is 16 residues long. V was shortened by 0 bases and J by 5 bases, with 16 bases between the two germline ends. The CDR3 reads CAWSVPGRARTGELFF. The CDR3 DNA sequence: TGTGCCTGGAGTGTACCCGGGAGAGCGCGAACCGGGGAGCTGTTTTTT.

The chain combines TRBV7-3 with TRBJ2-6; 7 nucleotides line up with TRBD1. Per the germline V gene, CDR1 is SGHTA and CDR2 is FQGTGA. The CDR3 has 16 amino acids. Germline trimming cut 4 bases from V and 1 base from J; bases unmatched to any gene: 4. CDR3 sequence reads: CASSSQTGSGANVLTF. CDR3 bases: TGTGCCAGCAGCTCCCAGACAGGGTCTGGGGCCAACGTCCTGACTTTC.

This clone was seen only a few times. The rearrangement joins TRBV19 to TRBJ1-2; 7 bases agree with TRBD1. The CDR3 runs to 12 residues. V dropped 3 bases and J dropped 5; count of bases not matched to a gene: 0. The germline gives CDR1 LNHDA, CDR2 SQIVND (reference sequence). The CDR3, as DNA: TGTGCCAGTAGTATGACAGGGTATGGCTACACCTTC. Residues: CASSMTGYGYTF. The variable domain in full, completed from reference TRBV19 and TRBJ1-2, reads DGGITQSPKYLFRKEGQNVTLSCEQNLNHDAMYWYRQDPGQGLRLIYYSQIVNDFQKGDIAEGYSVSREKKESFPLTVTSAQKNPTAFYLCASSMTGYGYTFGSGTRLTVV.

The chain combines TRBV2 with TRBJ2-7; perhaps TRBD1 as D (6 bases). Per the germline V gene, CDR1 is SNHLY and CDR2 is FYNNEI. This CDR3 region has 13 residues. Between the trimmed V and J ends, which lost 7 bases and 6 bases, there was a span of 16 bases. CDR3 in DNA: TGTGCCAGCACAGTGGACAGCCACCTCGAGCAGTACTTC. Protein product: CASTVDSHLEQYF. Variable domain in full (rest from reference TRBV2 and TRBJ2-7): EPEVTQTPSHQVTQMGQEVILRCVPISNHLYFYWYRQILGQKVEFLVSFYNNEISEKSEIFDDQFSVERPDGSNFTLKIRSTKLEDSAMYFCASTVDSHLEQYFGPGTRLTVT.

This sequence joins TRBV5-4 and TRBJ2-6; 12 bases map to TRBD1. The CDR3 contains 19 residues. J lost 3 bases, V lost 3 bases, and 10 bases had no gene match. The germline CDR1 and CDR2 sequences are SGHNT and YYREEE (reference sequence). The CDR3 DNA sequence: TGTGCCAGCAGCTCAGATACCGGGACAGGGGGCGGTGGGGCCAACGTCCTGACTTTC. It yields the protein CASSSDTGTGGGGANVLTF.

The chain couples TRBV29-1 to TRBJ1-1; 9 nucleotides align to TRBD1. Per germline, CDR1 SQVTM and CDR2 ANQGSEA. V was clipped by 7 bases and J by 4 bases; unmatched bases: 7. The CDR3 is 13 amino acids. CDR3 in DNA: TGCAGCGCAGGGACAGGGTCGGGCACTGAAGCTTTCTTT. It specifies CSAGTGSGTEAFF.

This chain uses TRBV2 with TRBJ2-3; TRBD2 matches at 12 bases. Looked up from germline, CDR1 is SNHLY and CDR2 is FYNNEI. V lost 5 bases and J lost 4; bases outside the gene matches: 1. The CDR3 has 14 amino acids. CDR3 DNA: TGTGCCAGCAGTCGACTAGCGGGAGCAGATACGCAGTATTTT. Protein: CASSRLAGADTQYF. The full variable domain, rest sourced from reference TRBV2 and TRBJ2-3, is EPEVTQTPSHQVTQMGQEVILRCVPISNHLYFYWYRQILGQKVEFLVSFYNNEISEKSEIFDDQFSVERPDGSNFTLKIRSTKLEDSAMYFCASSRLAGADTQYFGPGTRLTVL.

This clone was seen more than once but under ten times. This rearrangement joins TRBV5-1 to TRBJ2-1; 11 bases match TRBD2. The CDR3 sequence is 15 residues long. Per the germline V gene, CDR1 is SGHRS and CDR2 is YFSETQ. V shed 4 bases, J shed 10 bases, and the junction held 10 bases outside the gene matches. In nucleotides, the CDR3 is TGCGCCAGCAGCGGCGGGACTAGCGGTCTATGGGAGCAGTTCTTC. Its translation is CASSGGTSGLWEQFF.

The J gene is TRBJ2-2, the V gene TRBV18, with TRBD1 matching 7 bases. Trimming took 3 bases from V and 3 from J; bases not matched to a gene: 4. Germline-derived CDR1 and CDR2 are KGHSH and LQKENI. The CDR3 sequence is 15 residues long. In nucleotides, the CDR3 is TGTGCCAGCTCACCGTCAACAGGGGACACCGGGGAGCTGTTTTTT. It codes for CASSPSTGDTGELFF.

This sequence joins TRBV6-1 and TRBJ1-5; TRBD1 matches 7 bases. J gave up 2 bases and V 4 bases, and 2 bases lay outside the gene matches. The CDR3 extends over 14 amino acids. In germline, CDR1 is MNHNS, CDR2 SASEGT. CDR3 region: CASSARGGNQPQHF. The DNA of the CDR3 is TGTGCCAGCAGTGCCAGGGGGGGCAATCAGCCCCAGCATTTT.

V gene TRBV7-2 combines with J gene TRBJ2-1; 9 nucleotides agree with TRBD2. CDR1 is SGHTA and CDR2 is FQGNSA in the germline V gene. The V and J ends lost 5 bases and 7 bases, in that order; junction bases with no gene match: 15. This CDR3 spans 17 amino acids. The CDR3 region is CASSHLPGSGSGNEQFF. The DNA for the CDR3 is TGTGCCAGCAGCCATTTACCGGGTAGCGGGAGTGGGAATGAGCAGTTCTTC. Full variable domain (remainder filled in from reference TRBV7-2 and TRBJ2-1): GAGVSQSPSNKVTEKGKDVELRCDPISGHTALYWYRQSLGQGLEFLIYFQGNSAPDKSGLPSDRFSAERTGGSVSTLTIQRTQQEDSAVYLCASSHLPGSGSGNEQFFGPGTRLTVL.

This clone was observed a few times. The V gene is TRBV27, the J gene TRBJ2-3; TRBD2 might be the D (6 bases). Per the germline V gene, CDR1 is MNHEY and CDR2 is SMNVEV (reference sequence). The CDR3 is 15 residues long. Trimming took off 2 bases at V and 2 bases at J, with 11 bases between the two ends. The CDR3 loop reads CASSLRGRHTDTQYF. The CDR3 bases are TGTGCCAGCAGTTTACGGGGGAGACACACAGATACGCAGTATTTT.